One and the same sample provided the 9 T cell receptor beta chains below, sequenced in a study of CD8+CD57+ T cells in acquired aplastic anemia. Patients included in sequencing had previously demonstrated CD8+CD57+ cell expansion by flow cytometry. Genomic DNA templated the TCR beta VDJ and CDR3 profiling. TCRdb re-derived calls from the reads in MiXCR, one entry per CDR3 protein. The table includes roughly 220,000 distinct CDR3 sequences, more than 55% detected once. Sequenced sample: sorted CD4+, CD8+, or CD8+CD57+ T cells (not recorded which) from PBMCs. The receptor source for this set is a human donor with aplastic anemia.

CDR3 in amino acids: CASRLGTEAFF. The CDR3 bases are TGTGCCAGCAGACTCGGCACTGAAGCTTTCTTT. The gene calls are TRBV7-2 and TRBJ1-1; D is unresolved. The V gene lost 6 bases and the J gene lost 4 bases, with 6 bases spanning the gap. This CDR3 contains 11 residues. From germline, CDR1 is SGHTA and CDR2 FQGNSA.

This chain joins TRBV19 and TRBJ1-6, with TRBD1 as a possible D gene (6 bases). The germline gives CDR1 LNHDA, CDR2 SQIVND (reference sequence). This CDR3 region has 15 residues. V was clipped by 0 bases and J by 6 bases, with 9 bases between them. CDR3 sequence: CASSIDPRGNSPLHF. The CDR3 DNA reads as TGTGCCAGTAGTATAGACCCCAGGGGTAATTCACCCCTCCACTTT.

This clonotype has only a few counts. This may come from a read error, since a much larger clone is one base off. V gene TRBV6-6 combines with J gene TRBJ2-7; a possible D gene is TRBD1 (5 bases). The CDR3 sequence is 13 residues long. The germline gives CDR1 MNHNY, CDR2 SVGAGI (reference sequence). Here the CDR3 reads CASSYGANYGQYF. In nucleotides, the CDR3 is TGTGCCAGCAGTTACGGGGCGAACTACGGGCAGTACTTC.

This clonotype was seen repeatedly, ten times or more. The chain has TRBV2 and TRBJ2-7, with 9 bases fitting TRBD1. The CDR3 spans 15 residues. Trimming removed 4 bases from V and 0 bases from J; junction bases left unmatched: 4. Germline V gene lookup returns CDR1 SNHLY and CDR2 FYNNEI. The CDR3 loop reads CASSGTGADSYEQYF. The CDR3 nucleotides are TGTGCCAGCAGTGGGACAGGGGCTGACTCCTACGAGCAGTACTTC. Complete variable domain (other parts from reference TRBV2 and TRBJ2-7): EPEVTQTPSHQVTQMGQEVILRCVPISNHLYFYWYRQILGQKVEFLVSFYNNEISEKSEIFDDQFSVERPDGSNFTLKIRSTKLEDSAMYFCASSGTGADSYEQYFGPGTRLTVT.

The V call is TRBV25-1, the J call TRBJ2-2, with D perhaps TRBD1 (5 bases). CDR3 size: 13 residues. Trimming removed 4 bases at V and 6 bases at J, with 9 bases between. Germline V gene lookup returns CDR1 MGHDK and CDR2 SYGVNS. The CDR3 coding sequence is TGTGCCAGCAGTGGCCCAGGGTCCGGGGAGCTGTTTTTT. This sequence encodes CASSGPGSGELFF.

This clonotype turned up a few times. J is TRBJ1-3 and V is TRBV5-1; D remains unclear. In germline, CDR1 is SGHRS, CDR2 YFSETQ. V gave up 4 bases and J gave up 3 bases, with 8 bases separating them. There are 13 residues in the CDR3. For the CDR3, the DNA is TGCGCCAGCAGCAGTGCTCTTGGAAACACCATATATTTT. This codes for CASSSALGNTIYF. Complete variable domain (other parts from reference TRBV5-1 and TRBJ1-3): KAGVTQTPRYLIKTRGQQVTLSCSPISGHRSVSWYQQTPGQGLQFLFEYFSETQRNKGNFPGRFSGRQFSNSRSEMNVSTLELGDSALYLCASSSALGNTIYFGEGSWLTVV.

The rearrangement joins TRBV9 to TRBJ2-3; D is possibly TRBD2 (5 bases). CDR1 is SGDLS, CDR2 YYNGEE, per germline. The V end was cut by 3 bases, the J end by 0 bases, with 11 bases between. The CDR3 length is 15 residues. DNA of the CDR3: TGTGCCAGCAGCGGGGCGGGCCTAAGCACAGATACGCAGTATTTT. Translated: CASSGAGLSTDTQYF.

The chain has TRBV7-9 and TRBJ2-7; D unclear. CDR3 length: 14 amino acids. The germline CDR1 and CDR2 sequences are SEHNR and FQNEAQ (reference sequence). The V end lost 5 bases, the J end lost 0 bases, and 11 bases lay between the germline ends. The CDR3 here is CASSPAPASYEQYF. The CDR3 DNA reads TGTGCCAGCAGCCCCGCCCCGGCCTCCTACGAGCAGTACTTC.

The CDR3 spells CSARQRGGSYEQYF. In nucleotides, the CDR3 is TGCAGTGCTAGACAGCGGGGGGGCTCCTACGAGCAGTACTTC. The V and J genes are TRBV20-1 and TRBJ2-7; TRBD2 agrees at 10 bases. After removal of 2 bases from V and 0 bases from J, the junction contained 1 base not matched to a gene. Germline V gene data show CDR1 as DFQATT and CDR2 as SNEGSKA (reference sequence). The CDR3 consists of 14 residues.